This T cell receptor beta chain was recovered during a study of shared clonotypes between healthy human individuals. Germline CDR1 is MNHEY and CDR2 is SVGAGI. Losses at the gene ends were 6 bases for V and 7 bases for J; bases not matched to a gene: 10. This CDR3 spans 15 amino acids. Genomic DNA belonging to each subset was distributed in equal measure over several immunoSEQ plates. In the original processing: As immunoSEQ supplied junction-only sequences (without quality scores), filtering differed. Sequencing was performed with immunoSEQ multiplex PCR; in TCRdb, only in-frame clones are kept and a portion is missing. D and trimming come from the DNA, and the V and J calls and clone size come from that table. The sample holds millions of clones, 90% to 95% seen once. Points on this clone: Its target is not known.

General study points: Naive subsets, compared against memory subsets, generally had larger estimated richness values. Among several donors, roughly 5% of naive CD4 clonotypes were found in common.

This clonotype was sampled from a man aged 18 to 30 in good health. The J gene is TRBJ2-1, the V gene TRBV6-5; TRBD2 aligns across 9 bases. The sample taken for sequencing was naive CD4+ T cells sorted from blood. Subset in this sample: CD45RA+ positively selected. CDR3: CASRMAGGQGNEQFF. The CDR3 DNA reads as TGTGCCAGCAGAATGGCGGGGGGGCAGGGGAATGAGCAGTTCTTC.